Below, one TCR beta chain is given with its context. TCRdb reanalysed the RT-PCR reads using MiXCR and keeps one entry per CDR3 protein. The table shows around 700,000 distinct CDR3 sequences, with over 12% occurring only once. The germline V and J ends were trimmed by 6 bases and 0 bases, with 4 bases remaining between them. Germline V lookup: CDR1 DFQATT, CDR2 SNEGSKA (reference sequence). This CDR3 region has 11 residues. The sequencing sample was made of memory CD4+ T cells from blood. The V gene is TRBV20-1, the J gene TRBJ2-3; D unclear. The receptor comes from a female donor in good health, serving as a healthy control. The CDR3 nucleotides read TGCAGTGCACTAAGCACAGATACGCAGTATTTT. Encoded protein: CSALSTDTQYF.